Given below is one T cell receptor beta chain in context. TCRdb keeps only in-frame clones here, not all; method: immunoSEQ multiplex PCR. The table has about 190,000 clones, approximately 84% seen once. These data come from a study of blood T cell repertoires in COVID-19. Per germline, CDR1 SGDLS and CDR2 YYNGEE. Trimming at V came to 0 bases and at J to 0 bases, leaving 6 bases not matched to a gene. This CDR3 contains 17 residues. This sequence originates from a woman aged 70-85 years with active or convalescent COVID-19. V and J are TRBV9 and TRBJ2-1; 7 positions match TRBD2. Material: peripheral blood. The CDR3 DNA sequence: TGTGCCAGCAGCGTAGAGGTTTGGGGGGGCTCCTACAATGAGCAGTTCTTC. Protein: CASSVEVWGGSYNEQFF.